This TCR beta chain was identified during a study of identical twins (dated by TCRdb to 2016 to 2017). Context from the whole study: The study deep-sequenced TCR alpha and beta repertoires from monozygotic twins, unrelated adults of various ages and cord blood to test whether fetal clonotypes persist. To rule out contamination, the twin experiments were replicated at different times with different library preparation protocols. General findings and caveats noted by the study authors: Compared with coincidental sharing between unrelated individuals, an excess of low generation-probability sequences was observed among out-of-frame TCR alpha sequences shared between twins. A weaker excess of twin sharing was found in beta out-of-frame sequences because the signal-to-noise ratio was lowered by fewer shared sequences. Because the same donors could not be followed over many years, the conclusions relied on cross-sectional statistical analysis. Recombination models systematically underestimated out-of-frame TCR alpha sharing in monozygotic twins but agreed with sharing between unrelated individuals. Invariant T cells such as MAIT and iNKT could partly confound zero-insertion analyses, although diverse VJ usage argued against such confounding for most clonotypes. Abundant cord blood beta clonotypes had fewer insertions, young adult naive repertoires showed a similar but weaker trend, and memory repertoires showed no such trend.

The receptor library was made with 5' RACE. This sample was sequenced with an Illumina HiSeq 2000. A universal primer binding site was added through template switching, and the final cDNA carried a unique molecular identifier so that TCR cDNA molecules could be counted accurately. First-strand cDNA for TCR alpha and beta chains was synthesized from specific primers in the conserved constant-segment region. To control for contamination, every cDNA library was double barcoded, receiving both a SMART-Mk sample barcode and Illumina barcodes. TruSeq adapter sequences and Illumina sample barcodes were added in two successive PCR steps. The Illumina HiSeq platform was used with custom primers to sequence TCR alpha and beta cDNA libraries. The paper's processing steps were these. Unique molecular identifiers were extracted from raw reads with MiGEC, and CDR3 positions were determined with MiXCR. Recombination models were inferred per individual with the repgenHMM and IGoR tools using an EM algorithm. Shared clonotype analysis was performed with the tcR package in R, normalizing sharing by the product of cloneset sizes. To study raw recombination without the effects of thymic and clonal selection, out-of-frame nonproductive sequences were analyzed. Through fastp at Q25 and MiXCR, TCRdb rebuilt clones from the public reads, retaining in-frame beta chains. Every entry covers one CDR3 protein and lists the most common genes and DNA from its rows. These V and J calls derive from TCRdb rather than the authors' analysis. In this sample the table shows roughly 190,000 distinct CDR3 sequences, 15% to 20% of which occur a single time. The ten largest clonotypes hold over 35% of the sample.

This clonotype was observed a handful of times. The antigen it recognizes is unknown. Per-base quality was not reported, and no clone a single base away is much larger than it. The CDR3 measures 15 amino acids from cysteine to phenylalanine. Of all the DNA, just the CDR3 is kept, 45 bases in frame from base 1. The germline V gene (reference sequence) gives CDR1 as SGHKS and CDR2 as YYEKEE. V gives up 3 bases and J gives up 5 bases, and the segment between their germline ends measures 18 bases. Every donor in the study was a healthy Caucasian. The twin cohort comprised three pairs of female monozygotic twins, all aged roughly 18 to 30 years. Positive isolation kits from Invitrogen were used to isolate CD4+ and CD8+ T cell populations. The same sample was also studied in work on T cells expressing NK-cell markers. Per that second paper: TCR beta-chain repertoires were profiled in sorted CD3+CD56+NKG2C+, CD3+CD56+NKG2C- and CD3+CD56-NKG2C+ T-cell subsets from roughly eight donors. Among the eight sequenced donors, only one was HCMV-seronegative, while the other seven were HCMV-seropositive. In several experiments an anti-gammadeltaTCR antibody was added to restrict sorting to alphabetaTCR-expressing T cells. In six donors, the dominant CD3+CD56+NKG2C+ clonotypes ranked among the top 10 CD8+ clonotypes, making up roughly 1.0-8% of CD8+ T cells. Those dominant clonotypes were again the most abundant among CD3+CD56-NKG2C+ cells in a handful of donors, at about 25-60.1%. It remained unclear whether the expanded NKG2C-expressing T cell clones were specific for HCMV antigens. The study sequenced eight donors, all healthy volunteers chosen at random: three men and five women. A commercial ELISA kit detecting HCMV-specific IgG in serum was used to determine HCMV serostatus. MIGEC was used to demultiplex reads and group reads by UMI, and MiTCR was used to assemble and quantify clonotypes. To exclude erroneous sequences, any TCR cDNA sequence not supported by at least two reads was discarded. The tcR package was used for downstream repertoire analysis, and clonotypes were matched across fractions by CDR3 nucleotide sequence plus V segment. VDJmatch was used to annotate antigen specificity against VDJdb, with one amino acid substitution in CDR3 allowed.

This TCR came from a woman younger than 35 in good health. Recombination joined TRBV5-5 with TRBJ2-7, and possibly TRBD1, on 6 matching bases. Material for sequencing was CD8+ T cells sorted from blood. The base sequence is TGTGCCAGCAGCTCGTCCGGGACATTGAAGAACGAGCAGTACTTC. The encoded protein is CASSSSGTLKNEQYF.